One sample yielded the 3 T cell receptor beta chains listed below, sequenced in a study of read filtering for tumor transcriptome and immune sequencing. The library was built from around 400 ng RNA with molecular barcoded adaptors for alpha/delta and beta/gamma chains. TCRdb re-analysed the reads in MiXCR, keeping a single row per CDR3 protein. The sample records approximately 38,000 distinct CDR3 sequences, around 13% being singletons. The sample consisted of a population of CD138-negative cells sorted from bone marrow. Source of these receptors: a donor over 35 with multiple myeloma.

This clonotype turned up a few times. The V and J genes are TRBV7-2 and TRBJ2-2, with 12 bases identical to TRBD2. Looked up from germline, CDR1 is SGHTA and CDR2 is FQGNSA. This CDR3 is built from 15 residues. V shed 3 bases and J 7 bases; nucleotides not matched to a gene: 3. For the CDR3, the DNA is TGTGCCAGCAGCTTCCAGACTAGCGGGAGCGGGGAGCTGTTTTTT. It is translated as CASSFQTSGSGELFF.

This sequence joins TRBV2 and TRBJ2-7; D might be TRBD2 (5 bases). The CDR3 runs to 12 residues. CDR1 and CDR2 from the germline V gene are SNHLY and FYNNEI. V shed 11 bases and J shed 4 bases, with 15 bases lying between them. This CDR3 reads CAFSELGYEQYF. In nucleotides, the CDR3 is TGTGCCTTTAGCGAGCTAGGGTACGAGCAGTACTTC.

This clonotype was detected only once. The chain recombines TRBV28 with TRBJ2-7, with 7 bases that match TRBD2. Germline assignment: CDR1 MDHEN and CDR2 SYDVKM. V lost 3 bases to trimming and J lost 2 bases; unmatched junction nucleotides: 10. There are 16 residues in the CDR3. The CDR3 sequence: CASSFEATSATYEQYF. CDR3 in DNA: TGTGCCAGCAGTTTTGAAGCCACTAGCGCTACCTACGAGCAGTACTTC.